Listed here is a single TCR beta chain. Its target is not known. This entry comes from a study of T and B cells in COVID-19 patients. Looking at the study overall: Active-infection patients were older, median roughly 62 years, than recovered patients, median approximately 35 years. Study-wide findings and caveats: Patients with COVID-19 reportedly showed strongly skewed T cell receptor beta variable and joining gene usage.

Multiplex PCR with BIOMED2 TRB-A/B primer pools amplified TRB rearrangements. TCRdb fed the multiplex PCR reads into MiXCR, producing one record per CDR3 protein. The profile shows around 5,000 distinct CDR3 sequences, 25% to 35% of them singletons. Blood genomic DNA input for TRB amplification was about 240-550 ng. Trimming at V came to 3 bases and at J to 6 bases, leaving 6 bases not matched to a gene. Germline loops: CDR1 LNHDA, CDR2 SQIVND (reference sequence). The CDR3 length is 14 residues. The sequenced sample was blood. The clonotype was recovered from a human donor with active COVID-19. The chain has TRBV19 and TRBJ2-5, with TRBD1 identical over 8 bases. CDR3 nucleotide sequence: TGTGCCAGTAGTATCAGGGGGCAGGGACAGACCCAGTACTTC. It translates to CASSIRGQGQTQYF.